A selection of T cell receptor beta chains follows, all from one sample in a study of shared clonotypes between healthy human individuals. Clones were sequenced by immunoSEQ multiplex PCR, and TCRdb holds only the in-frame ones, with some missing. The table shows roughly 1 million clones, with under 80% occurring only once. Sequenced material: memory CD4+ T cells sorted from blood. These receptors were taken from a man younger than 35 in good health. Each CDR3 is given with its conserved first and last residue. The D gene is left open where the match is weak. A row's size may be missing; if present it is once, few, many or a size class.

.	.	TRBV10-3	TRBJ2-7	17	TGTGCCATCAGTGAGTCGACGGGACCTACAGGTCCTTACGAGCAGTACTTC	CAISESTGPTGPYEQYF
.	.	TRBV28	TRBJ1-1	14	TGTGCCAGCAGACGAACTGATATGAACACTGAAGCTTTCTTT	CASRRTDMNTEAFF
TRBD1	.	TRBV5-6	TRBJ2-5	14	TGTGCCAGCAGCTCAACAGGGGGGTCGGAGACCCAGTACTTC	CASSSTGGSETQYF
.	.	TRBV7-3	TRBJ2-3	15	TGTGCCAGCAGCCCCTCCGGCGGCTTCACAGATACGCAGTATTTT	CASSPSGGFTDTQYF
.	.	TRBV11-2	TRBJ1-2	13	TGTGCCAGCAACACCGTGAGGGACTATGGCTACACCTTC	CASNTVRDYGYTF
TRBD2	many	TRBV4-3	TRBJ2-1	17	TGCGCCAGCAGCCAAGACCGTAGCGGGAGAGTAAGGAGTGAGCAGTTCTTC	CASSQDRSGRVRSEQFF
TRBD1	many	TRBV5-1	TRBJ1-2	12	TGCGCCAGCAGGACAGGGAACTATGGCTACACCTTC	CASRTGNYGYTF
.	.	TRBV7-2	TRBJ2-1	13	TGTGCCAGCAGCTTAGTTAGGGAAAATGAGCAGTTCTTC	CASSLVRENEQFF
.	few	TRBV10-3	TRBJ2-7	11	TGTGCCATCGGCAGTTCCTACGAGCAGTACTTC	CAIGSSYEQYF
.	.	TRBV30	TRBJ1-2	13	TGTGCCTGGGCCAAGGGGGGTGGGCGAGGCTACACCTTC	CAWAKGGGRGYTF
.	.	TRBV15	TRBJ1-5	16	TGTGCCACCAGCAGAGATCCGCGGGTTAGCAATCAGCCCCAGCATTTT	CATSRDPRVSNQPQHF
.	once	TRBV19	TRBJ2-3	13	TGTGCCAGTAGTTCAGGTGGCACAGATACGCAGTATTTT	CASSSGGTDTQYF
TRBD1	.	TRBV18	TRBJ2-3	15	TGTGCCAGCTCACCTCCGGGACAGATCACAGATACGCAGTATTTT	CASSPPGQITDTQYF
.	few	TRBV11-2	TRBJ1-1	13	TGTGCCAGCAGCTATCAGGAGAACACTGAAGCTTTCTTT	CASSYQENTEAFF
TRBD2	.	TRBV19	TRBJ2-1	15	TGTGCCAGTAGTATAACGGGGGGGGCGCGAAATGAGCAGTTCTTC	CASSITGGARNEQFF
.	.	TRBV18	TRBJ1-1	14	TGTGCCAGCTCACCACCAGGCCAGGGCACTGAAGCTTTCTTT	CASSPPGQGTEAFF
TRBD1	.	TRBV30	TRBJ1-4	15	TGTGCCTGGAGAGACGGACAGGGGGCGAGGGAAAAACTGTTTTTT	CAWRDGQGAREKLFF
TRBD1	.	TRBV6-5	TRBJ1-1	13	TGTGCCAGCCAACCCCCGGGACAGGGGACGGCTTTCTTT	CASQPPGQGTAFF
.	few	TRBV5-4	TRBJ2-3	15	TGTGCCAGCAGCTCGACTGGAGCTAGCACAGATACGCAGTATTTT	CASSSTGASTDTQYF
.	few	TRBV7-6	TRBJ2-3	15	TGTGCCAGCAGCTTAGAAATAGTTTCCACAGATACGCAGTATTTT	CASSLEIVSTDTQYF
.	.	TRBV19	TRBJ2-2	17	TGTGCCAGTAGCGCCCACCGACGGAGCCCGAACACCGGGGAGCTGTTTTTT	CASSAHRRSPNTGELFF
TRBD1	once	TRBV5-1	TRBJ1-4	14	TGCGCCAGCAGCTTGTACAGGGGCAGTGAAAAACTGTTTTTT	CASSLYRGSEKLFF
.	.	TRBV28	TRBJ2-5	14	TGTGCCAGCAGTGGACCGGGACCACGGGAGACCCAGTACTTC	CASSGPGPRETQYF
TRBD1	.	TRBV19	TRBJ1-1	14	TGTGCCAGTACCGAGACAGGGTTTGGCACTGAAGCTTTCTTT	CASTETGFGTEAFF
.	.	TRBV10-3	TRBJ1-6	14	TGTGCCATCAGTGAGCACTCCTATAATTCACCCCTCCACTTT	CAISEHSYNSPLHF
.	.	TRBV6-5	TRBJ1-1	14	TGTGCCAGCAGTGACAGGACAGCGAACACTGAAGCTTTCTTT	CASSDRTANTEAFF
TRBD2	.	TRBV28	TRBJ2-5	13	TGTGCCAGCAGCGGGCTAGCGGGGGAGACCCAGTACTTC	CASSGLAGETQYF
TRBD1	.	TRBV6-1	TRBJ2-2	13	TGTGCCAGCAGTGTAGACAGGGCGAGGGAGCTGTTTTTT	CASSVDRARELFF
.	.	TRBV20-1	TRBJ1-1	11	TGCAGTGCTGGAGACAGCTATGAAGCTTTCTTT	CSAGDSYEAFF
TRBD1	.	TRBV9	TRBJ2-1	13	TGTGCCAGCAGCGCGACAGGGCTCAATGAGCAGTTCTTC	CASSATGLNEQFF
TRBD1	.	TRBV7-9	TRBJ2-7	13	TGTGCCAGCAGCAGGACAGGGGGCGACGAGCAGTACTTC	CASSRTGGDEQYF
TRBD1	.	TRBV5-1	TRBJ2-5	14	TGCGCCAGCAGCTTGGCCAGGGGGCGGGAGACCCAGTACTTC	CASSLARGRETQYF
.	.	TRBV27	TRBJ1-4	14	TGTGCCAGCAGAAGCAGTGTGCCTAATGAAAAACTGTTTTTT	CASRSSVPNEKLFF
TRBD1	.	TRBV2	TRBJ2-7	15	TGTGCCAGCAGTGTCGCTACAGGGGGTTCCTACGAGCAGTACTTC	CASSVATGGSYEQYF
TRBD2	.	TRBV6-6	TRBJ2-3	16	TGTGCCAGCACCACCCAGCGGGGGGCGGTAACAGATACGCAGTATTTT	CASTTQRGAVTDTQYF
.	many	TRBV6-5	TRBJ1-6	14	TGTGCCAGCGGAGGCAGGGAATATAATTCACCCCTCCACTTT	CASGGREYNSPLHF
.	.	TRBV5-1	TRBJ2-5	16	TGCGCCAGCAGCTTGGGAACGGGAGCGATGGCGGAGACCCAGTACTTC	CASSLGTGAMAETQYF
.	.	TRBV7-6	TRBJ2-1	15	TGTGCCAGCAGCCCTCGTGTCATACCCCCCAATGAGCAGTTCTTC	CASSPRVIPPNEQFF
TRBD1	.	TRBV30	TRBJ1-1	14	TGTGCCTATGGGACAGAAACAATGAACACTGAAGCTTTCTTT	CAYGTETMNTEAFF
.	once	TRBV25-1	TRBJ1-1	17	TGTGCCAGCAACCCGAGTTGGTCGGGGGACAAGAACACTGAAGCTTTCTTT	CASNPSWSGDKNTEAFF
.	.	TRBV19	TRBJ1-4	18	TGTGCCAGTAGTACCCCACAGGTTATCGGGTGGACCCTTGAAAAACTGTTTTTT	CASSTPQVIGWTLEKLFF
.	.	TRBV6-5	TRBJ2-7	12	TGTGCCAGCAGTCAGGCCGTCTACGAGCAGTACTTC	CASSQAVYEQYF
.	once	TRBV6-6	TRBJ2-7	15	TGTGCCAGCAGCGATAGACAGCACAGTTCCTACGAGCAGTACTTC	CASSDRQHSSYEQYF
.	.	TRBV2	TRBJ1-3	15	TGTGCCAGCAGCCCGATGTTGGGGGCTGGAAACACCATATATTTT	CASSPMLGAGNTIYF
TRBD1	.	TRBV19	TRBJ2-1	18	TGTGCCAGTAGTTTTTCCTTGCTTGGGACAGGGTCCTACAATGAGCAGTTCTTC	CASSFSLLGTGSYNEQFF
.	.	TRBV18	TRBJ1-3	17	TGTGCCAGCTCCCCCCCCCGGGGGGATACCCCTGGAAACACCATATATTTT	CASSPPRGDTPGNTIYF
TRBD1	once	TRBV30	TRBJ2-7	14	TGTGCCTGGAGTCCCGACAGGGCCCACCTCGGGCAGTACTTC	CAWSPDRAHLGQYF
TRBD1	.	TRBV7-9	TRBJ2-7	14	TGTGCCAGCAGCGCCAGGGGGCCAACCTACGAGCAGTACTTC	CASSARGPTYEQYF
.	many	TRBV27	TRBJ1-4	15	TGTGCCAGCAGTTTATCGGCCAGCTACACCTATAAACTGTTTTTT	CASSLSASYTYKLFF
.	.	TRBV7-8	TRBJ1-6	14	TGTGCCAGCAGCCCAAAAAATGAAGGTTCACCCCTCCACTTT	CASSPKNEGSPLHF
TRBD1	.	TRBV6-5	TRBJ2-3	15	TGTGCCAGCAGGAGCCGACAGGGCCGCACAGATACGCAGTATTTT	CASRSRQGRTDTQYF
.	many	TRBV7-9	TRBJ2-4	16	TGTGCCAGCAGCCGTGCTGAGGGGCTTGGCAAAAACATTCAGTACTTC	CASSRAEGLGKNIQYF
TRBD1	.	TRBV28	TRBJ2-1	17	TGTGCCAGCAGACGGACAGGGGCCCTGAGCTCCTACAATGAGCAGTTCTTC	CASRRTGALSSYNEQFF
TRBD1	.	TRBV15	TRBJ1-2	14	TGCGCCACCAGCATTGACAGGGCAAGCTATGGCTACACCTTC	CATSIDRASYGYTF
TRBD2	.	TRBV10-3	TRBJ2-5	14	TGTGCCATCAGTGCAAGCGGGGGGGAAGAGACCCAGTACTTC	CAISASGGEETQYF
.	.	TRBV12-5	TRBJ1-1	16	TGTGCTAGTGGTTTGGTACTCTCGGGTGTGGTACCTGAAGCTTTCTTT	CASGLVLSGVVPEAFF
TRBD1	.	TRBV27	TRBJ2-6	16	TGTGCCAGCAGTTCGTGGGACAGCTCTGGGGCCAACGTCCTGACTTTC	CASSSWDSSGANVLTF